This T cell receptor beta chain was profiled in a study of T cell changes during pregnancy in multiple sclerosis. CDR3 length: 16 residues. CDR1 is LNHDA, CDR2 SQIVND, per germline (reference sequence). V gave up 6 bases and J gave up 1 base, with 16 bases separating them. Repertoires were generated with immunoSEQ multiplex PCR, while TCRdb's copy carries only in-frame clones and drops some. This sample yields 85,000 to 130,000 clones, of which just under 95% are seen a single time; roughly 1.7% belongs to the top ten. This specimen was peripheral blood, taken after pregnancy. The rearrangement links TRBV19 to TRBJ1-5; D is possibly TRBD1 (5 bases). The TCR was taken from a female donor with multiple sclerosis, enrolled in a pregnancy study. In DNA form, the CDR3 reads TGTGCCAGTAGGGTCGGGGGGACGGGGAGCAATCAGCCCCAGCATTTT. Protein sequence: CASRVGGTGSNQPQHF.